The rows below give T cell receptor beta chains drawn from one sample of a study of TIL therapy for anti-PD-1-resistant metastatic lung cancer. Here immunoSEQ multiplex PCR was the method, and the copy in TCRdb shows in-frame clones only, minus some. This table holds more than 20,000 clones, approximately 63% found once. Specimen: tumor tissue, collected at baseline. These receptors all stem from a woman aged 30 to 85 with non-small cell lung cancer. Both conserved end residues are trimmed from each CDR3.

V	J	CDR3
TRBV4-1	TRBJ2-7	ASSQDKTRRGYYEQY
TRBV28	TRBJ2-7	ASSLYGQGLGEQY
TRBV15	TRBJ1-1	ATSRDLGTHGDRAF
TRBV9	TRBJ2-2	ASSVEPNTGELF
TRBV29-1	TRBJ2-1	SVGTPSVNNEQF
TRBV13	TRBJ2-7	ASSSLGRSYEQY
TRBV7-8	TRBJ2-5	ASRETSGGVKTQY
TRBV19	TRBJ2-3	ATQLAGADTQY
TRBV18	TRBJ1-5	ASSPGSGGNQPQH
TRBV12-5	TRBJ1-3	ASQWEPGNTIY
TRBV5-1	TRBJ2-7	ASSLESVPPDEQY
TRBV2	TRBJ2-7	ASSDRGKSEQY
TRBV12-5	TRBJ2-7	ASGLANYEQY
TRBV19	TRBJ2-3	ASRNRESARTDTQY
TRBV6-6	TRBJ1-2	ASTHLGEGYT
TRBV19	TRBJ2-1	ASSTGSTSGIRNEQF
TRBV30	TRBJ2-7	ASLTKGKNYEQY
TRBV5-4	TRBJ2-1	ASSLGSGTRNNEQF
TRBV29-1	TRBJ2-1	SVEVPSFWTWNEQF
TRBV2	TRBJ1-3	ASRDTFHSGNTIY
TRBV6-1	TRBJ2-1	ASIPTSGSRVEQF
TRBV5-6	TRBJ2-1	ASSLSNEQF
TRBV6-6	TRBJ2-1	ATSRDSYNEQF
TRBV2	TRBJ1-1	ASNLQGATEAF
TRBV11-2	TRBJ2-3	ASSLGLVADTQY
TRBV18	TRBJ1-2	ASSKEGGYT
TRBV13	TRBJ1-2	ASSQGQGGEDGYT